The T cell receptor beta chain described here comes from a study of blood T cell repertoires in COVID-19. Study-wide context: Acute and convalescent COVID-19 samples came from the United States, Italy and Spain.

This CDR3 is 17 amino acids long. Germline CDR1 and CDR2: KGHSH and LQKENI. Between the trimmed V and J ends, which lost 1 base and 0 bases, there was a span of 10 bases. Per the original data handling: Researchers report that nucleated cell counts were estimated from reference gene primer amplification. Using immunoSEQ multiplex PCR, the repertoire was profiled, and TCRdb retains in-frame clones only, with some absent. V and J calls and clone size are those listed in that table; D and trimming were worked out from the DNA. Among about 68,000 clones listed, 86% were seen once. This chain connects TRBV18 to TRBJ2-6; D gene ambiguous. The TCR sequence derives from a man younger than 40 with acute or convalescent COVID-19. Specimen: peripheral blood. The CDR3 DNA reads as TGTGCCAGCTCACCACTAGTTCACCTCTCTGGGGCCAACGTCCTGACTTTC. Its protein product is CASSPLVHLSGANVLTF.